This T cell receptor beta chain was sequenced in a study of monozygotic twins with inflammatory bowel disease. Germline CDR1 is MNHEY and CDR2 is SMNVEV (reference sequence). The CDR3 covers 15 residues. Following a re-call of the 5' RACE reads, TCRdb has one entry per CDR3 protein and lacks DNA. The repertoire table contains around 450,000 distinct CDR3 sequences. The draw for each donor consisted of a single 2.5 ml blood sample. The chain couples TRBV27 to TRBJ2-5; TCRdb lists TRBD1, though no DNA is available to test this call. The source of this sequence is a human donor with ulcerative colitis or Crohn's disease, or a healthy co-twin of an affected twin (not recorded which). Sequencing used blood. The CDR3 sequence is CASSFGPAPGETQYF.